One sample yielded the 29 T cell receptor beta chains listed below, sequenced in a study of T cell responses to AZD1222 COVID-19 vaccine. Assay used: immunoSEQ multiplex PCR; TCRdb lists only in-frame clones, some missing. The repertoire holds some 140,000 clones, with more than 85% as singletons. This specimen was peripheral blood, taken on day 0 of AZD1222 vaccination. The receptors stem from an adult in good health.

The rearrangement links TRBV11-2 to TRBJ2-7; 9 nucleotides agree with TRBD1. From germline, CDR1 is SGHAT and CDR2 FQNNGV. The V and J ends lost 0 bases and 3 bases, in that order; junction bases with no gene match: 3. This CDR3 has 15 residues. CDR3: CASSLEGTGNYEQYF. CDR3 sequence (DNA): TGTGCCAGCAGCTTAGAAGGGACAGGGAACTACGAGCAGTACTTC.

This chain's CDR3 is CASSQVGQGFYEQYF. In DNA form, the CDR3 reads TGTGCCAGCAGCCAAGTCGGCCAGGGGTTCTACGAGCAGTACTTC. V and J are TRBV3-1 (or the pseudogene TRBV3-2) and TRBJ2-7; TRBD1 is a possible D gene (6 bases). The CDR3 consists of 15 residues. Germline V gene lookup returns CDR1 LGHDT and CDR2 YNNKEL (reference sequence). V was clipped by 1 base and J by 3 bases, with 13 bases between them.

This clone has only a few counts. This chain joins TRBV27 and TRBJ1-6, with a tentative D call TRBD1 (6 bases). Trimming cost V 5 bases and J 8 bases, with 16 bases left between them. The V gene's germline CDR1 is MNHEY and CDR2 SMNVEV (reference sequence). The CDR3 has 15 residues. CDR3 bases: TGTGCCAGCAGTACAGGGTCCCTTATGGATTCACCCCTCCACTTT. As protein: CASSTGSLMDSPLHF.

The CDR3: CAWAVGAMNTEAFF. CDR3 DNA: TGTGCCTGGGCGGTGGGGGCAATGAACACTGAAGCTTTCTTT. This chain uses TRBV30 with TRBJ1-1, with a possible D match to TRBD1 (6 bases). Between the trimmed V and J ends, which lost 5 bases and 0 bases, there was a span of 13 bases. This CDR3 region has 14 residues. Per germline, CDR1 GTSNPN and CDR2 SVGIG (reference sequence).

The chain employs TRBV4-2 and TRBJ1-1; possible D gene TRBD1, 6 bases. There are 14 residues in the CDR3. Looked up from germline, CDR1 is LGHNA and CDR2 is YNFKEQ. V dropped 1 base and J dropped 7 bases, with 13 bases sitting between them. The CDR3 sequence: CASSQAGGRDEAFF. CDR3 in DNA: TGTGCCAGCAGCCAAGCGGGGGGCAGAGATGAAGCTTTCTTT.

The chain couples TRBV7-2 to TRBJ1-3; D gene ambiguous. Germline CDR1 is SGHTA and CDR2 is FQGNSA. The V end was cut by 6 bases, the J end by 1 base, with 1 base between. The CDR3 length is 11 residues. The CDR3 DNA reads TGTGCCAGCAGGTCTGGAAACACCATATATTTT. Protein product: CASRSGNTIYF.

The count of this clone is one. The chain carries TRBV6-5 and TRBJ1-1, with a tentative D call TRBD1 (6 bases). V lost 3 bases and J lost 1, with 9 bases in between. The CDR3 length is 14 residues. Germline lookup yields CDR1 MNHEY and CDR2 SVGAGI. CDR3 sequence: CASSYATGNTEAFF. CDR3 nucleotide sequence: TGTGCCAGCAGTTATGCGACAGGGAACACTGAAGCTTTCTTT.

The V and J genes are TRBV6-5 and TRBJ1-4, with D possibly matching TRBD1 (5 bases). This CDR3 has 13 residues. Germline CDR1 reads MNHEY; CDR2 reads SVGAGI. The V end lost 2 bases, the J end lost 8 bases, and 9 bases lay between the germline ends. The CDR3 DNA sequence: TGTGCCAGCAGTTACAGGCCAGGGGAAAAACTGTTTTTT. Translated, it gives CASSYRPGEKLFF.

The chain couples TRBV6-1 to TRBJ1-2; 10 nucleotides match TRBD1. There are 16 residues in the CDR3. V lost 3 bases to trimming and J lost 2 bases; unmatched junction nucleotides: 6. Germline CDR1 and CDR2: MNHNS and SASEGT. CDR3 DNA: TGTGCCAGCAGTGACCACCCGGGACAGGGGAACTATGGCTACACCTTC. It is translated as CASSDHPGQGNYGYTF.

The chain has TRBV7-2 and TRBJ2-5, with D possibly being TRBD1 (5 bases). V lost 2 bases and J 3 bases, leaving 10 bases between the germline ends. CDR3 size: 14 residues. From germline, CDR1 is SGHTA and CDR2 FQGNSA. CDR3 in amino acids: CASSLNSGKETQYF. CDR3 nucleotides: TGTGCCAGCAGCTTAAATTCAGGGAAAGAGACCCAGTACTTC.

The chain links TRBV28 to TRBJ1-1; D unresolved. The CDR3 has 12 residues. Trimming removed 3 bases at V and 5 bases at J, with 7 bases between. Germline V gene lookup returns CDR1 MDHEN and CDR2 SYDVKM. The CDR3 region is CASSFHGTEAFF. The CDR3 DNA sequence: TGTGCCAGCAGTTTTCATGGGACTGAAGCTTTCTTT. Full variable domain (remainder filled in from reference TRBV28 and TRBJ1-1): DVKVTQSSRYLVKRTGEKVFLECVQDMDHENMFWYRQDPGLGLRLIYFSYDVKMKEKGDIPEGYSVSREKKERFSLILESASTNQTSMYLCASSFHGTEAFFGQGTRLTVV.

The chain couples TRBV15 to TRBJ2-7, with a possible D match to TRBD1 (6 bases). Trimming cost V 0 bases and J 2 bases, with 17 bases left between them. Germline V gene lookup returns CDR1 LNHNV and CDR2 YYDKDF (reference sequence). The CDR3 has 17 amino acids. The CDR3 reads CATSRDPRQGYTYEQYF. CDR3 nucleotide sequence: TGTGCCACCAGCAGAGATCCTCGGCAGGGGTACACCTACGAGCAGTACTTC.

V usage is TRBV30 and J usage is TRBJ1-2; D might be TRBD1 (5 bases). Trimming left V 6 bases short and J 2 bases short, with 16 bases between. Germline CDR1 is GTSNPN and CDR2 is SVGIG (reference sequence). The CDR3 runs to 14 residues. CDR3 amino acids: CACSEGVLNYGYTF. In DNA, the CDR3 is TGTGCCTGTTCCGAAGGGGTTCTAAACTATGGCTACACCTTC.

V gene TRBV5-1 combines with J gene TRBJ1-5; no clear D gene. The V end lost 5 bases, the J end lost 6 bases, and 6 bases lay between the germline ends. The germline V gene encodes CDR1 SGHRS and CDR2 YFSETQ. The CDR3 consists of 11 residues. The CDR3 nucleotides read TGCGCCAGCAGAGGGTTTCAGCCCCAGCATTTT. It is translated as CASRGFQPQHF.

The chain is built from TRBV10-3 and TRBJ2-1, with TRBD2 matching 11 bases. V dropped 4 bases and J dropped 4; count of bases not matched to a gene: 3. In germline, CDR1 is ENHRY, CDR2 SYGVKD. The CDR3 has 15 residues. CDR3: CAISVGLAEYNEQFF. Written as DNA, the CDR3 is TGTGCCATCAGTGTGGGACTAGCGGAATACAATGAGCAGTTCTTC.

The chain recombines TRBV28 with TRBJ1-5; no reliable D call. Trimming took off 4 bases at V and 6 bases at J, with 7 bases between the two ends. Germline V gene sequence: CDR1 MDHEN, CDR2 SYDVKM. CDR3 length: 12 amino acids. The CDR3 region is CASSSPGQPQHF. Written as DNA, the CDR3 is TGTGCCAGCAGTTCTCCCGGTCAGCCCCAGCATTTT.

The chain combines TRBV7-9 with TRBJ2-7, with 7 bases fitting TRBD1. Germline V CDR1 and CDR2: SEHNR, FQNEAQ (reference sequence). J was trimmed by 9 bases and V by 2 bases; bases with no gene match: 10. The CDR3 length is 14 residues. DNA of the CDR3: TGTGCCAGCAGCTTAACCGACAGGGAAGGTTGGCAGTACTTC. Its translation: CASSLTDREGWQYF.

The J gene is TRBJ1-1, the V gene TRBV5-1; weak D call: TRBD1 (5 bases). The ends were cut back, 5 bases at V and 3 bases at J, with 14 bases in the middle. Germline CDR1 SGHRS, CDR2 YFSETQ. The CDR3 has 14 amino acids. CDR3 amino acids: CASRFAGFDTEAFF. In DNA form, the CDR3 reads TGCGCCAGCAGATTTGCAGGGTTCGACACTGAAGCTTTCTTT.

The rearrangement joins TRBV28 to TRBJ1-6, with 10 nucleotides matching TRBD1. Germline-derived CDR1 and CDR2 are MDHEN and SYDVKM. V lost 6 bases and J lost 9; bases outside the gene matches: 5. The CDR3 extends over 14 amino acids. The CDR3 reads CASSLGQGVSPLHF. The CDR3 bases are TGTGCCAGCAGCCTCGGACAGGGGGTTTCACCCCTCCACTTT.

Here the CDR3 reads CASSADWYSGNTIYF. In nucleotides, the CDR3 is TGTGCCAGCAGTGCTGACTGGTACTCTGGAAACACCATATATTTT. V is TRBV6-6 and J is TRBJ1-3; D is unresolved. Trimming shortened V by 5 bases and J by 0 bases, and 11 bases separated the two germline ends. Germline CDR1 is MNHNY and CDR2 is SVGAGI (reference sequence). The CDR3 has 15 residues.

The V call is TRBV28, the J call TRBJ1-2; TRBD1 agrees at 9 bases. CDR3 length equals 15 residues. The germline CDR1 and CDR2 sequences are MDHEN and SYDVKM. The V and J ends lost 4 bases and 5 bases, in that order; junction bases with no gene match: 8. In DNA form, the CDR3 reads TGTGCCAGCAGTTCGATGAACAGGGGGCGGTATGGCTACACCTTC. Translation: CASSSMNRGRYGYTF.

The chain has TRBV4-2 and TRBJ2-5; D may match TRBD1 or TRBD2 (6 bases each). The V end lost 2 bases, the J end lost 3 bases, and 13 bases lay between the germline ends. The CDR3 is made up of 15 amino acids. Per germline, CDR1 LGHNA and CDR2 YNFKEQ. The CDR3 loop is CASSQSGDIEETQYF. In DNA, the CDR3 is TGTGCCAGCAGCCAATCGGGGGACATTGAAGAGACCCAGTACTTC.

The chain uses TRBV5-1 and TRBJ2-5; TRBD1 matches at 9 bases. Germline loops: CDR1 SGHRS, CDR2 YFSETQ. This CDR3 spans 15 amino acids. The V segment lost 6 bases and the J segment 4 bases; nucleotides outside the gene matches: 10. CDR3 residues: CASTKGTGQVETQYF. As DNA, the CDR3 is TGCGCCAGCACCAAGGGGACAGGGCAAGTAGAGACCCAGTACTTC.

The chain employs TRBV6-5 and TRBJ2-7, with 12 bases fitting TRBD2. V gave up 5 bases and J gave up 7 bases; unmatched junction bases: 6. This CDR3 region has 14 residues. The germline CDR1 and CDR2 sequences are MNHEY and SVGAGI. The CDR3 DNA follows: TGTGCCAGCAGTCGTGGACTAGCGGGAAATGAGCAGTACTTC. It translates to CASSRGLAGNEQYF.

This clone has only one observation. This rearrangement joins TRBV30 to TRBJ2-2; D remains ambiguous. Looked up from germline, CDR1 is GTSNPN and CDR2 is SVGIG (reference sequence). V lost 2 bases and J lost 1, with 14 bases in between. The CDR3 is 16 amino acids. This CDR3 is CAWSPLVAGNTGELFF. CDR3 nucleotide sequence: TGTGCCTGGAGTCCCCTTGTAGCAGGGAACACCGGGGAGCTGTTTTTT.

The rearrangement uses TRBV27 and TRBJ1-5; 7 positions agree with TRBD1. CDR1 and CDR2 from the germline V gene are MNHEY and SMNVEV (reference sequence). J gave up 3 bases and V 0 bases, and 5 bases lay outside the gene matches. The length of the CDR3 is 16 residues. CDR3 in amino acids: CASSLSGGQYNQPQHF. CDR3 DNA: TGTGCCAGCAGTTTATCGGGGGGACAGTACAATCAGCCCCAGCATTTT.

The chain joins TRBV9 to TRBJ1-1; 7 nucleotides align to TRBD1. V trimming: 5 bases; J trimming: 2 bases; junction bases outside the gene matches: 6. This CDR3 spans 14 amino acids. Germline lookup yields CDR1 SGDLS and CDR2 YYNGEE. The CDR3 bases are TGTGCCAGCAGTCGGGACAGAAGAAACACTGAAGCTTTCTTT. It yields the protein CASSRDRRNTEAFF.

This clone was counted only a few times. The rearrangement joins TRBV7-2 to TRBJ2-3, with TRBD2 matching over 11 bases. CDR1 and CDR2 from the germline V gene are SGHTA and FQGNSA. There are 16 residues in the CDR3. J lost 4 bases, V lost 3 bases, and 6 bases had no gene match. The CDR3 nucleotides are TGTGCCAGCAGCTTCACTAGCGGGAGTGTCGCAGATACGCAGTATTTT. Translated: CASSFTSGSVADTQYF.

The genes are TRBV5-1 and TRBJ2-1; maybe TRBD2 (6 bases). Trimming shortened V by 3 bases and J by 3 bases, and 10 bases separated the two germline ends. Per the germline V gene, CDR1 is SGHRS and CDR2 is YFSETQ. The CDR3 length is 14 residues. The CDR3 here is CASSYGTLYNEQFF. In DNA form, the CDR3 reads TGCGCCAGCAGCTACGGGACTCTCTACAATGAGCAGTTCTTC.